This entry describes one TCR beta chain. RNA, at about 0.45 to 1 ug, was reverse transcribed with random hexamers. Each CDR3 protein is one row after TCRdb ran MiXCR on the immunoSEQ multiplex PCR reads. The sample includes more than 95,000 distinct CDR3 sequences, around 96% of them seen just once. The length of the CDR3 is 13 residues. With 7 bases clipped from V and 4 bases from J, the junction kept 4 bases outside the gene matches. This entry is derived from a study of CD8 T cells in Susac syndrome. The chain has TRBV12-3 or TRBV12-4 and TRBJ1-1; 9 bases agree with TRBD1. Sequencing was carried out using CD4+ T cells from PBMCs. The receptor was derived from a human donor in good health. The chain's CDR3 is CASKDRGFTEAFF. The CDR3 nucleotides read TGTGCCAGCAAAGACAGGGGGTTCACTGAAGCTTTCTTT.